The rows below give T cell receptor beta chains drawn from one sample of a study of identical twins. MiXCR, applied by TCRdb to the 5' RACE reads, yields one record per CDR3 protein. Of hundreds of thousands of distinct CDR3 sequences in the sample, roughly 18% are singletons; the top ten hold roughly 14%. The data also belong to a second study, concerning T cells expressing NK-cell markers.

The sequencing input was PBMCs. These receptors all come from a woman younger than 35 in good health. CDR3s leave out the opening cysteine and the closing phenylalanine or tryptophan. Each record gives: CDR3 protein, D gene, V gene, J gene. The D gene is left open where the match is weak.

CDR3 protein: SASYRVNTGELF; D gene: -; V gene: TRBV20-1; J gene: TRBJ2-2
CDR3 protein: AINDSGGGSPPH; D gene: TRBD1; V gene: TRBV10-3; J gene: TRBJ1-6
CDR3 protein: SARNFRGGETQY; D gene: -; V gene: TRBV20-1; J gene: TRBJ2-5
CDR3 protein: ASREINSYEQY; D gene: -; V gene: TRBV12-3/TRBV12-4; J gene: TRBJ2-7
CDR3 protein: ASSRGADTQY; D gene: TRBD2; V gene: TRBV12-3/TRBV12-4; J gene: TRBJ2-3
CDR3 protein: ASDRTGGIQPQH; D gene: TRBD1; V gene: TRBV12-5; J gene: TRBJ1-5
CDR3 protein: ASSYSIVGIGRYGYT; D gene: -; V gene: TRBV6-5; J gene: TRBJ1-2
CDR3 protein: SARGPTGISYEQY; D gene: TRBD1; V gene: TRBV20-1; J gene: TRBJ2-7
CDR3 protein: ASSFPGQDNEQF; D gene: TRBD1; V gene: TRBV11-2; J gene: TRBJ2-1
CDR3 protein: ASSLTWRGADTQY; D gene: TRBD2; V gene: TRBV5-1; J gene: TRBJ2-3
CDR3 protein: AISESQAEQF; D gene: -; V gene: TRBV10-3; J gene: TRBJ2-1
CDR3 protein: ASSAGGTDTQY; D gene: -; V gene: TRBV9; J gene: TRBJ2-3
CDR3 protein: ASSHPSGVSSRAL; D gene: -; V gene: TRBV12-3/TRBV12-4; J gene: TRBJ1-2
CDR3 protein: AISEGTSGPASTDTQY; D gene: TRBD2; V gene: TRBV10-3; J gene: TRBJ2-3
CDR3 protein: ASGIAERVTDTQY; D gene: -; V gene: TRBV12-3/TRBV12-4; J gene: TRBJ2-3
CDR3 protein: ASSQEVGGFYEQY; D gene: -; V gene: TRBV4-3; J gene: TRBJ2-7
CDR3 protein: ASSLNENTEAF; D gene: -; V gene: TRBV12-3/TRBV12-4; J gene: TRBJ1-1
CDR3 protein: AISPGTLSTGANVLT; D gene: -; V gene: TRBV10-3; J gene: TRBJ2-6
CDR3 protein: ASLEATGAFSGNTIY; D gene: TRBD1; V gene: TRBV6-1; J gene: TRBJ1-3
CDR3 protein: ASSPSRREGRSYEQY; D gene: TRBD2; V gene: TRBV18; J gene: TRBJ2-7
CDR3 protein: SARGQGVNEQY; D gene: TRBD1; V gene: TRBV29-1; J gene: TRBJ2-7
CDR3 protein: ASSLGVRQTGELF; D gene: -; V gene: TRBV7-2; J gene: TRBJ2-2
CDR3 protein: ASSLEGKKY; D gene: -; V gene: TRBV5-1; J gene: TRBJ2-7
CDR3 protein: ASSLITQSSGNTIY; D gene: -; V gene: TRBV7-6; J gene: TRBJ1-3
CDR3 protein: ASSLIRQGQF; D gene: -; V gene: TRBV7-9; J gene: TRBJ2-1
CDR3 protein: ASSATSYEQY; D gene: -; V gene: TRBV12-3/TRBV12-4; J gene: TRBJ2-7
CDR3 protein: ATTSGTAGTDTQY; D gene: -; V gene: TRBV5-6; J gene: TRBJ2-3
CDR3 protein: SAYRRTSGSDEQF; D gene: TRBD2; V gene: TRBV20-1; J gene: TRBJ2-1
CDR3 protein: ATSPRLAVQETQY; D gene: TRBD2; V gene: TRBV15; J gene: TRBJ2-5
CDR3 protein: ASAGQGREKLF; D gene: TRBD1; V gene: TRBV6-6; J gene: TRBJ1-4
CDR3 protein: ASSVGGTDTQY; D gene: -; V gene: TRBV9; J gene: TRBJ2-3
CDR3 protein: ASSLVVLAEQF; D gene: -; V gene: TRBV7-7; J gene: TRBJ2-1
CDR3 protein: ASSLRGLGNTEAF; D gene: -; V gene: TRBV12-3/TRBV12-4; J gene: TRBJ1-1
CDR3 protein: SASLLAGGSYNEQF; D gene: TRBD2; V gene: TRBV20-1; J gene: TRBJ2-1
CDR3 protein: ASSPNHGELF; D gene: -; V gene: TRBV7-2; J gene: TRBJ2-2
CDR3 protein: ASSDAGTGINEQF; D gene: TRBD1; V gene: TRBV25-1; J gene: TRBJ2-1
CDR3 protein: ASSLSHLNTEAF; D gene: -; V gene: TRBV12-3/TRBV12-4; J gene: TRBJ1-1
CDR3 protein: ASSEWRATSDYNEQF; D gene: TRBD2; V gene: TRBV10-2; J gene: TRBJ2-1
CDR3 protein: ASSRGQGAYNEQF; D gene: TRBD1; V gene: TRBV3-1; J gene: TRBJ2-1
CDR3 protein: ASSRSDKPYEHY; D gene: -; V gene: TRBV4-3; J gene: TRBJ2-7
CDR3 protein: ASLGQYTGELF; D gene: TRBD1; V gene: TRBV25-1; J gene: TRBJ2-2
CDR3 protein: ASGPLGPYEQY; D gene: -; V gene: TRBV7-9; J gene: TRBJ2-7
CDR3 protein: ASSVATRRGSSTGELF; D gene: -; V gene: TRBV9; J gene: TRBJ2-2
CDR3 protein: ASSLRPPPGTQY; D gene: -; V gene: TRBV7-2; J gene: TRBJ2-3
CDR3 protein: ASSEAGATDTQY; D gene: -; V gene: TRBV12-3/TRBV12-4; J gene: TRBJ2-3
CDR3 protein: ASSLEAQPANEQF; D gene: -; V gene: TRBV5-1; J gene: TRBJ2-1
CDR3 protein: SARQGKHGYT; D gene: -; V gene: TRBV20-1; J gene: TRBJ1-2
CDR3 protein: ASSTWTGESASGYT; D gene: TRBD1; V gene: TRBV7-8; J gene: TRBJ1-2
CDR3 protein: SARDRQGRGGEQY; D gene: -; V gene: TRBV20-1; J gene: TRBJ2-7